A single sample is the source of the 24 T cell receptor beta chains below, sequenced in a study of shared clonotypes between healthy human individuals (TCRdb year 2020). The library was built by means of the immunoSEQ multiplex PCR assay. TCRdb took this table from immuneACCESS and kept in-frame rearrangements with V and J called. Such tables lack part of the clones; where checked against another copy, unresolved V genes explain under half of the gap, and the rest is unexplained. The sample has 2 million to 3 million clones on record, roughly 93% of them singletons. The ten largest clonotypes hold around 0.4% of the sample. The sequenced material came from naive CD4+ T cells from PBMCs. Taken with the paper, the label for cell subset or site translates to: CD45RA+ positively selected. These receptor sequences come from a man aged 18 to 30 in good health. Some clones in this sample may be carry-over from other donors' samples.

The chain uses TRBV6-6 and TRBJ2-5; 11 bases match TRBD2. Germline V gene sequence: CDR1 MNHNY, CDR2 SVGAGI (reference sequence). The J segment lost 4 bases and the V segment lost 4 bases, leaving 5 bases of the junction unmatched. This CDR3 region has 15 residues. CDR3 loop: CASSSLAGELETQYF. CDR3 bases: TGTGCCAGCAGTTCACTAGCGGGAGAGTTAGAGACCCAGTACTTC.

A few counts support this clone. The chain links TRBV5-6 to TRBJ1-1, with a tentative D call TRBD1 (5 bases). V gave up 0 bases and J gave up 1 base, with 10 bases separating them. Germline CDR1 reads SGHDT; CDR2 reads YYEEEE. The CDR3 length is 15 residues. CDR3 DNA: TGTGCCAGCAGCTTGGAATTAGGACAGAACACTGAAGCTTTCTTT. It yields the protein CASSLELGQNTEAFF.

The J gene is TRBJ2-7, the V gene TRBV10-3; D remains unclear. The CDR3 is 13 residues long. Germline CDR1 ENHRY, CDR2 SYGVKD. Trimming pared 0 bases from V and 7 bases from J, leaving 10 bases between. For the CDR3, the DNA is TGTGCCATCAGTGAGTCAGCGATGGGTGAGCAGTACTTC. It is translated as CAISESAMGEQYF.

This clone was observed a single time. The chain has TRBV7-9 and TRBJ2-7; TRBD2 matches at 10 bases. The CDR3 loop spans 16 amino acids. The germline V gene has CDR1 SEHNR and CDR2 FQNEAQ (reference sequence). The V and J ends lost 4 bases and 7 bases, in that order; junction bases with no gene match: 13. CDR3 loop: CASSSRGTSVVGEQYF. The CDR3 DNA is TGTGCCAGCAGCTCCCGAGGGACTAGCGTCGTAGGGGAGCAGTACTTC.

V gene TRBV7-2 combines with J gene TRBJ2-1; TRBD2 matches at 14 bases. This CDR3 spans 17 amino acids. The germline V gene encodes CDR1 SGHTA and CDR2 FQGNSA. V trimming: 5 bases; J trimming: 5 bases; junction bases outside the gene matches: 8. The CDR3 spells CASSKGTSGSSHNEQFF. The CDR3 DNA reads TGTGCCAGCAGCAAAGGGACTAGCGGGAGTTCCCACAATGAGCAGTTCTTC.

This clone has only a few counts. V usage is TRBV6-5 and J usage is TRBJ1-2, with no clear D. Deletions cut 9 bases from V and 7 bases from J, with 6 bases between. CDR1 is MNHEY, CDR2 SVGAGI, per germline. The CDR3 totals 9 residues. As DNA, the CDR3 is TGTGCCAGGTTCTGTGGCTACACCTTC. Residues: CARFCGYTF.

The V call is TRBV7-9, the J call TRBJ2-5, with 7 nucleotides matching TRBD1. The CDR3 loop spans 15 amino acids. CDR1 SEHNR and CDR2 FQNEAQ come from the germline V gene (reference sequence). V trimming: 3 bases; J trimming: 5 bases; junction bases outside the gene matches: 9. CDR3: CASSFGTVQGETQYF. The CDR3, as DNA: TGTGCCAGCAGCTTTGGGACAGTCCAGGGGGAGACCCAGTACTTC. Supplemented by reference TRBV7-9 and TRBJ2-5, the full variable domain reads DTGVSQNPRHKITKRGQNVTFRCDPISEHNRLYWYRQTLGQGPEFLTYFQNEAQLEKSRLLSDRFSAERPKGSFSTLEIQRTEQGDSAMYLCASSFGTVQGETQYFGPGTRLLVL.

The J gene is TRBJ2-7, the V gene TRBV2; 12 bases map to TRBD2. The CDR3 has 14 amino acids. V trimming: 6 bases; J trimming: 3 bases; junction bases outside the gene matches: 3. CDR1 SNHLY and CDR2 FYNNEI come from the germline V gene. The CDR3 DNA reads as TGTGCCAGCAGCCTAGCGGGAGGGCGCTACGAGCAGTACTTC. Its protein is CASSLAGGRYEQYF. Together with reference TRBV2 and TRBJ2-7, the CDR3 gives the full variable domain: EPEVTQTPSHQVTQMGQEVILRCVPISNHLYFYWYRQILGQKVEFLVSFYNNEISEKSEIFDDQFSVERPDGSNFTLKIRSTKLEDSAMYFCASSLAGGRYEQYFGPGTRLTVT.

The V and J genes are TRBV28 and TRBJ1-4; D is unclear. The germline V and J ends were trimmed by 6 bases and 8 bases, with 10 bases remaining between them. The CDR3 consists of 12 residues. CDR1 MDHEN and CDR2 SYDVKM come from the germline V gene. CDR3 coding DNA: TGTGCCAGCAGCCAAAGGGCGGAAAAACTGTTTTTT. It encodes CASSQRAEKLFF.

The chain couples TRBV7-6 to TRBJ1-1; 7 nucleotides match TRBD1. V shed 3 bases, J shed 4 bases, and the junction held 11 bases outside the gene matches. Germline lookup yields CDR1 SGHVS and CDR2 FNYEAQ. The CDR3 runs to 16 residues. CDR3 coding DNA: TGTGCCAGCAGCTTGTTTTCGGGACCAGGGGGCACTGAAGCTTTCTTT. Its translation: CASSLFSGPGGTEAFF.

The V and J genes are TRBV16 and TRBJ1-1, with 7 positions matching TRBD1. The germline V gene encodes CDR1 KGHSY and CDR2 FQNENV. V lost 4 bases to trimming and J lost 0 bases; unmatched junction nucleotides: 5. The CDR3 is 15 residues long. The CDR3 nucleotides are TGTGCCAGCAGCCTCGGGGACAGTATGAACACTGAAGCTTTCTTT. It specifies CASSLGDSMNTEAFF.

V and J are TRBV7-9 and TRBJ2-7; 9 bases align to TRBD1. After removal of 5 bases from V and 6 bases from J, the junction contained 8 bases not matched to a gene. In germline, CDR1 is SEHNR, CDR2 FQNEAQ (reference sequence). The CDR3 consists of 14 residues. This CDR3 is CASSVGQGRAEQYF. The CDR3 nucleotides are TGTGCCAGCAGCGTTGGACAGGGGCGAGCCGAGCAGTACTTC.

The V and J genes are TRBV5-6 and TRBJ1-6, with D possibly being TRBD1 (6 bases). Germline V gives CDR1 SGHDT, CDR2 YYEEEE. Trimming removed 3 bases at V and 9 bases at J, with 19 bases between. CDR3 length equals 16 residues. As DNA, the CDR3 is TGTGCCAGCAGCTCCCGAGGGGGAGATTTTAGTTCACCCCTCCACTTT. Translating it yields CASSSRGGDFSSPLHF.

CDR3 protein: CASSVEIAYNTGELFF. CDR3 nucleotides: TGTGCCAGCAGCGTAGAAATAGCTTATAACACCGGGGAGCTGTTTTTT. The chain carries TRBV9 and TRBJ2-2; the D is unclear. The CDR3 length is 16 residues. CDR1 is SGDLS and CDR2 is YYNGEE in the germline V gene. The germline V and J ends were trimmed by 0 bases and 2 bases, with 11 bases remaining between them.

This chain's CDR3 is CASSGQGQPQHF. CDR3 in DNA: TGTGCCAGCAGCGGACAAGGGCAGCCCCAGCATTTT. The gene calls are TRBV6-6 and TRBJ1-5; D might be TRBD1 (5 bases). Germline lookup yields CDR1 MNHNY and CDR2 SVGAGI (reference sequence). Trimming removed 6 bases from V and 7 bases from J, with 10 bases in between. This CDR3 has 12 amino acids.

The chain uses TRBV4-1 and TRBJ2-1; TRBD2 matches at 13 bases. The germline V gene has CDR1 MGHRA and CDR2 YSYEKL. This CDR3 region has 16 residues. V lost 0 bases, J lost 5 bases, and 1 base stayed unmatched. CDR3 in amino acids: CASSQDGTSGNNEQFF. CDR3 nucleotides: TGCGCCAGCAGCCAAGATGGGACTAGCGGGAACAATGAGCAGTTCTTC.

This chain uses TRBV4-2 with TRBJ1-2; 7 bases match TRBD1. V shed 4 bases and J 5 bases; nucleotides not matched to a gene: 4. This CDR3 region has 13 residues. CDR1 and CDR2 (germline): LGHNA, YNFKEQ. CDR3: CASSPRGPYGYTF. The CDR3 DNA is TGTGCCAGCAGCCCGAGGGGGCCATATGGCTACACCTTC.

The chain combines TRBV6-1 with TRBJ1-1, with 7 bases aligning to TRBD1. Germline trimming cut 6 bases from V and 4 bases from J; bases unmatched to any gene: 5. CDR3 length: 13 residues. The germline CDR1 and CDR2 sequences are MNHNS and SASEGT. CDR3 in DNA: TGTGCCAGCAGGCCGGGACAGACCACTGAAGCTTTCTTT. It yields the protein CASRPGQTTEAFF.

J is TRBJ2-1 and V is TRBV6-5; D possibly matches TRBD1 or TRBD2 (6 bases each). CDR3 length equals 15 residues. The V end lost 2 bases, the J end lost 7 bases, and 15 bases lay between the germline ends. CDR1 is MNHEY, CDR2 SVGAGI, per germline. CDR3 sequence: CASSYTRGHWNEQFF. CDR3 nucleotides: TGTGCCAGCAGTTACACCCGGGGGCACTGGAATGAGCAGTTCTTC.

The chain is built from TRBV11-2 and TRBJ2-1, with 11 bases lining up with TRBD2. J lost 4 bases, V lost 8 bases, and 7 bases had no gene match. The CDR3 has 15 residues. Germline CDR1 is SGHAT and CDR2 is FQNNGV. As DNA, the CDR3 is TGTGCCAGCCGGCCGACTAGCGGGAAATACAATGAGCAGTTCTTC. Translation: CASRPTSGKYNEQFF. The full variable domain, its missing parts supplied by reference TRBV11-2 and TRBJ2-1, is EAGVAQSPRYKIIEKRQSVAFWCNPISGHATLYWYQQILGQGPKLLIQFQNNGVVDDSQLPKDRFSAERLKGVDSTLKIQPAKLEDSAVYLCASRPTSGKYNEQFFGPGTRLTVL.

The chain joins TRBV18 to TRBJ1-1; weak D call: TRBD1 (5 bases). V lost 2 bases to trimming and J lost 0 bases, with 13 bases between them. The germline V gene has CDR1 KGHSH and CDR2 LQKENI. There are 16 residues in the CDR3. CDR3 residues: CASSPNQGGLNTEAFF. For the CDR3, the DNA is TGTGCCAGCTCACCAAACCAGGGAGGATTGAACACTGAAGCTTTCTTT.

V is TRBV7-7 and J is TRBJ2-5, with 11 bases aligning to TRBD1. V was pared by 6 bases and J by 1 base, with 4 bases of the junction left unmatched. The CDR3 has 15 amino acids. Looked up from germline, CDR1 is SSHAT and CDR2 is FNYEAQ (reference sequence). The CDR3 reads CASSPGTGGQETQYF. DNA of the CDR3: TGTGCCAGCAGTCCCGGGACAGGGGGCCAAGAGACCCAGTACTTC.

This chain uses TRBV10-1 with TRBJ2-3, with TRBD2 as a possible D gene (5 bases). The V gene's germline CDR1 is WNHNN and CDR2 SYGVQD (reference sequence). The CDR3 runs to 16 residues. V was pared by 0 bases and J by 1 base, with 11 bases between. This CDR3 is CASSESSGWGTDTQYF. The CDR3, as DNA: TGCGCCAGCAGTGAGTCTTCGGGGTGGGGCACAGATACGCAGTATTTT.

V gene TRBV6-1 combines with J gene TRBJ1-3; TRBD1 is a possible D gene (6 bases). The CDR3 covers 15 residues. V dropped 4 bases and J dropped 3 bases, with 13 bases sitting between them. Germline V gene data show CDR1 as MNHNS and CDR2 as SASEGT. This chain's CDR3 is CASSGGQTNGNTIYF. The CDR3 nucleotides are TGTGCCAGCAGTGGAGGACAGACAAATGGAAACACCATATATTTT.